This record concerns one T cell receptor (beta chain) sequence. Its antigen is as yet unknown. PCR amplification relied on 60 Vbeta primers (plus 13 Jbeta primers). Repertoires were generated with immunoSEQ multiplex PCR, while TCRdb's copy carries only in-frame clones and drops some. The data show 140,000 or so clones, roughly 72% seen once. The data originate from a study of cytomegalovirus exposure and HLA in healthy donors. As for the study in general: A previous analysis identified 100 million or so unique TCR beta sequences derived from about 180 million T cells. Among approximately 400 genotyped donors, around 80% fell in the Caucasian-associated ancestry cluster. HLA-typed donors were the source of 83 million or so unique TCRs, which an early data release held.

Germline loops: CDR1 SGHRS, CDR2 YFSETQ. V was cut by 0 bases and J by 8 bases, with 17 bases left in between. The CDR3 has 15 amino acids. Regarding the study as a whole: It was reportedly the case that the classifier diagnosed cytomegalovirus status with high specificity and sensitivity.

This chain links TRBV5-1 with TRBJ1-2; D gene unclear. Sequenced: PBMCs. The clonotype originates from a man aged 35-49 years in good health and CMV-seronegative. This CDR3 is CASSLAPQSRVGYTF. As DNA, the CDR3 is TGCGCCAGCAGCTTGGCCCCCCAATCGCGGGTCGGCTACACCTTC.